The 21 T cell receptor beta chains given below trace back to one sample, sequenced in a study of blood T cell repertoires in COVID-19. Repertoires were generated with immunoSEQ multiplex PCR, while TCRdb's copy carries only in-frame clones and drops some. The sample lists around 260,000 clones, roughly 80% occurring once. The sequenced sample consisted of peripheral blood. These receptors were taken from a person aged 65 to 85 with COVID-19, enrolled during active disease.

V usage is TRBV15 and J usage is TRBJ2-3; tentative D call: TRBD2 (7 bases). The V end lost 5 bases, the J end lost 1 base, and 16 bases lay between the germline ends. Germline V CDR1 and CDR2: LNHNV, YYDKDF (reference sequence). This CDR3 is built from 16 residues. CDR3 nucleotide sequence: TGTGCCACCAGCCCCCTGGAGGGGGGGGGCACAGATACGCAGTATTTT. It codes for CATSPLEGGGTDTQYF.

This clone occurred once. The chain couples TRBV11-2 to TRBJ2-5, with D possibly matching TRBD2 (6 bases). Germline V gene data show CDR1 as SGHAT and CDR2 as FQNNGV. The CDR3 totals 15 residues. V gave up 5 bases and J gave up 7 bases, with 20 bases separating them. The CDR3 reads CASSRPGLGVGTQYF. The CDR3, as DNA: TGTGCCAGCAGCCGTCCGGGACTGGGGGTGGGGACCCAGTACTTC.

DNA for the CDR3: TGTGCCAGCAGCCAAGATAGCGGGGGGTACCAAGAGACCCAGTACTTC. Its protein product is CASSQDSGGYQETQYF. The chain joins TRBV3-1 (or the pseudogene TRBV3-2) to TRBJ2-5, with 10 bases lining up with TRBD2. CDR3 length equals 16 residues. Germline V gives CDR1 LGHDT, CDR2 YNNKEL (reference sequence). Losses at the gene ends were 0 bases for V and 0 bases for J; bases not matched to a gene: 1.

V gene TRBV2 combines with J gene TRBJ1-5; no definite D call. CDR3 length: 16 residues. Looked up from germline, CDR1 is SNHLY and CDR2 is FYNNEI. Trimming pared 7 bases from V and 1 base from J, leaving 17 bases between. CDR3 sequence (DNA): TGTGCCAGCAAGAGAACACCCACGCGGAGCAATCAGCCCCAGCATTTT. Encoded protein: CASKRTPTRSNQPQHF.

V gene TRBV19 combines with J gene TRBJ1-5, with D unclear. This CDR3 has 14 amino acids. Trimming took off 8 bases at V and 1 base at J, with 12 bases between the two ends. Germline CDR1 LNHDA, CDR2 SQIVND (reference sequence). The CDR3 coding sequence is TGTGCCAGTCGCTGGGGAGGGAGCAATCAGCCCCAGCATTTT. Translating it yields CASRWGGSNQPQHF.

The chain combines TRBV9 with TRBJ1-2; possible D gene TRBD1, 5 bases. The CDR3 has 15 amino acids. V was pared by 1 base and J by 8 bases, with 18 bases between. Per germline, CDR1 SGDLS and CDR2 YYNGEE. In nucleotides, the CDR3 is TGTGCCAGCAGCGTACGGTCGGCTTCCCGGGGGGGCTACACCTTC. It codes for CASSVRSASRGGYTF.

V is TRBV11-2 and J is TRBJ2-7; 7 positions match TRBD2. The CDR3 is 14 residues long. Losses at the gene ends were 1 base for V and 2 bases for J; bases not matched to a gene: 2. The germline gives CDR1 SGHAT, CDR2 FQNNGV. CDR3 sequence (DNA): TGTGCCAGCAGCTTAGCCGGGACTACCTACGAGCAGTACTTC. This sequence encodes CASSLAGTTYEQYF.

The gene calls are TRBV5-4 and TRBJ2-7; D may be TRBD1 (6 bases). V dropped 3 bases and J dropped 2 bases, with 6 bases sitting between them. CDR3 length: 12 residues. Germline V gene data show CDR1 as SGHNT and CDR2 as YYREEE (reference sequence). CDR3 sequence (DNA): TGTGCCAGCAGCTGGGGGCCCTACGAGCAGTACTTC. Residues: CASSWGPYEQYF.

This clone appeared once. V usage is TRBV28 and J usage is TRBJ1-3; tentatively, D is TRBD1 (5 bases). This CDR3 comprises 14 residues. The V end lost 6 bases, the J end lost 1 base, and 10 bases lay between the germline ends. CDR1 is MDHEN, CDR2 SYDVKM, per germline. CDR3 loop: CASRRGGSGNTIYF. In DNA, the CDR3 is TGTGCCAGCAGACGGGGGGGATCTGGAAACACCATATATTTT.

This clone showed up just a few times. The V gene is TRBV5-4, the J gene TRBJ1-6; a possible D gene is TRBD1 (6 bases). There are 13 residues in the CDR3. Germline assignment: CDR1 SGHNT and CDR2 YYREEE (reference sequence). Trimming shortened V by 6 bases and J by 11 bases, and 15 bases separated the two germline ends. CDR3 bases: TGTGCCAGCAAACAGGGAATTGAAGCACCCCTCCACTTT. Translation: CASKQGIEAPLHF.

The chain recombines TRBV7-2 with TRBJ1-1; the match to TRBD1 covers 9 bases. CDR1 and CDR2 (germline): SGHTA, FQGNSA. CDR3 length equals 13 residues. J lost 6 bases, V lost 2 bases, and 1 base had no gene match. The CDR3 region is CASSLRQGAEAFF. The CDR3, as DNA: TGTGCCAGCAGCTTACGACAGGGGGCTGAAGCTTTCTTT.

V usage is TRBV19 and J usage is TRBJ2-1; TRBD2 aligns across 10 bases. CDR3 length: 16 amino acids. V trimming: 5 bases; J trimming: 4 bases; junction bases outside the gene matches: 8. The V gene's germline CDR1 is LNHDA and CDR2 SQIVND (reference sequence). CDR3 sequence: CASSLLAGGLYNEQFF. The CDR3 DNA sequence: TGTGCCAGTAGTCTGTTAGCGGGAGGATTGTACAATGAGCAGTTCTTC.

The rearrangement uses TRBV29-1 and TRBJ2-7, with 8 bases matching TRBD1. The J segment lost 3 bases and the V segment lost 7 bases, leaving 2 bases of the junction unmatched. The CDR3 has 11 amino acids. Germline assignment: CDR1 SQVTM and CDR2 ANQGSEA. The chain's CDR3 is CSGGTGYEQYF. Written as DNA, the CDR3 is TGCAGCGGGGGGACAGGCTACGAGCAGTACTTC.

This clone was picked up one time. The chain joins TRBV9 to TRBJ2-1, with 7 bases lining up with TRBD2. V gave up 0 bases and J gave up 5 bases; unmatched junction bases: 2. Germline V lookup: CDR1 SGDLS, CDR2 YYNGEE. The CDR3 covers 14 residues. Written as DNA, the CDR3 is TGTGCCAGCAGCGTAGGGGGACTAAACAATGAGCAGTTCTTC. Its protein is CASSVGGLNNEQFF.

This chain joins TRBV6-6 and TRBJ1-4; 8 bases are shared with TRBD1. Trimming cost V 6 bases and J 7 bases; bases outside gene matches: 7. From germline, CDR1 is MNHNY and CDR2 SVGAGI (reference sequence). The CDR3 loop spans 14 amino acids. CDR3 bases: TGTGCCAGCAGAACAGACAGGGGAGGTGAAAAACTGTTTTTT. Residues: CASRTDRGGEKLFF.

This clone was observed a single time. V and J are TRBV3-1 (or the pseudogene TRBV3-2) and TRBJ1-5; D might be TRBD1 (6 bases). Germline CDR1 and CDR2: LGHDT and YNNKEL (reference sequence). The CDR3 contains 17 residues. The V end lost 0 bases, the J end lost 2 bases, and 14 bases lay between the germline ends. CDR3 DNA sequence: TGTGCCAGCAGCCAAGATAGGAGCAGGGGTGGCAATCAGCCCCAGCATTTT. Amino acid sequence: CASSQDRSRGGNQPQHF.

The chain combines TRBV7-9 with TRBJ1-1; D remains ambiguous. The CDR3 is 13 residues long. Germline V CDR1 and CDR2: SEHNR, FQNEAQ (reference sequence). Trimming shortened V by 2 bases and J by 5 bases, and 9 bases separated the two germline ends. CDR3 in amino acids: CASSLSGGTEAFF. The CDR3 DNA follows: TGTGCCAGCAGCTTAAGCGGAGGGACTGAAGCTTTCTTT.

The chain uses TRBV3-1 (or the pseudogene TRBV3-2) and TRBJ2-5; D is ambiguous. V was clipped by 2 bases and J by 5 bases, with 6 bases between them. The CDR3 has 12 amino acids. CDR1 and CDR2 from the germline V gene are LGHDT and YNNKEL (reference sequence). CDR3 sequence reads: CASSQFFETQYF. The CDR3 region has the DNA TGTGCCAGCAGCCAATTCTTTGAGACCCAGTACTTC.

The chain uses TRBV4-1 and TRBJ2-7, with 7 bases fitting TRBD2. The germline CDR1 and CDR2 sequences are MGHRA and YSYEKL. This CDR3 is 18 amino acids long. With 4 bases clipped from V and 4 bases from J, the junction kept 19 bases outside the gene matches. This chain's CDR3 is CASSLKPIGLGNLYEQYF. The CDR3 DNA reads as TGCGCCAGCAGCCTGAAGCCGATCGGACTAGGAAATTTATACGAGCAGTACTTC.

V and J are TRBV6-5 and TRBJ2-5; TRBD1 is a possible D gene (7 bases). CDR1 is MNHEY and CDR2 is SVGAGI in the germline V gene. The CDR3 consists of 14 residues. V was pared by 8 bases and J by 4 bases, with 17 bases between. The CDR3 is CASSLSQGGETQYF. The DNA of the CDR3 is TGTGCCAGCTCCCTATCCCAGGGGGGAGAGACCCAGTACTTC.

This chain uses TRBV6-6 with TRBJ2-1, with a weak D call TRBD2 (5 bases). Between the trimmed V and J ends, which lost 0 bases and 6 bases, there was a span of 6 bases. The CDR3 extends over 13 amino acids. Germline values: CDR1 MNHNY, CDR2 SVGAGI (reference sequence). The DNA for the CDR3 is TGTGCCAGCAGTTACTCCCGGGGCAATGAGCAGTTCTTC. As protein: CASSYSRGNEQFF.